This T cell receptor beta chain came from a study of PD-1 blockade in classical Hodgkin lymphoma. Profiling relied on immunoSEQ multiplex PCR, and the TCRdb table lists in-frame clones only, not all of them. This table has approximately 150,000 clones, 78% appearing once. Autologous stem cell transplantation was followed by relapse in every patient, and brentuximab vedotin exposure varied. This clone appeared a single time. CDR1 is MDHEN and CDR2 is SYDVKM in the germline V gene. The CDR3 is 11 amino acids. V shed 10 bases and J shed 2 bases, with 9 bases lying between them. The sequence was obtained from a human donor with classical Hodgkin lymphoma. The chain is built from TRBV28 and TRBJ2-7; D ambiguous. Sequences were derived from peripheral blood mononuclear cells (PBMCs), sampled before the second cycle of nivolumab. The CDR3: CATSETYEQYF. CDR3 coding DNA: TGTGCCACCTCCGAAACCTACGAGCAGTACTTC.